This entry describes one T cell receptor (beta chain). Its antigen is not identified. Repertoires were generated with immunoSEQ multiplex PCR, while TCRdb's copy carries only in-frame clones and drops some. The repertoire consists of roughly 43,000 clones, with 90% to 95% occurring once and the leading ten covering 5% to 6%. This CDR3 contains 13 residues. The germline V gene has CDR1 SQVTM and CDR2 ANQGSEA. V gave up 7 bases and J gave up 0 bases, with 12 bases separating them. Donors came from a validation cohort of over a hundred subjects, distinct from the first 666-subject cohort. This sample was included in a study of cytomegalovirus exposure and HLA in healthy donors. Study-wide context: The roughly 110 validation repertoires used the same platform as the 550 to 750 first-cohort repertoires, a later analysis reported. Points from the study as a whole: A few CMV-associated chains were confirmed in vitro to be specific for CMV antigens. Within the approximately 120 validation repertoires, first-cohort TCR clusters tended to co-occur, according to a later analysis.

What was sequenced was PBMCs. The gene calls are TRBV29-1 and TRBJ1-1; D is perhaps TRBD1 (6 bases). This sequence was found in a man younger than 35 in good health and CMV-seronegative. CDR3 in amino acids: CSAMDSLNTEAFF. CDR3 DNA: TGCAGCGCTATGGACAGCTTGAACACTGAAGCTTTCTTT.